This T cell receptor (beta chain) was documented in a study of T cell repertoires in cytomegalovirus infection. Study context: A matching HLA type, together with CMV infection, was signaled by public TCR beta signatures.

TCRdb independently ran MiXCR on the reads; one entry per CDR3 protein. The sample shows roughly 990,000 distinct CDR3 sequences, less than 35% of them seen only once. Study observations and caveats: CMV-specific HLA-C-restricted TCR beta clonotypes dominated the ex vivo response. Cumulative frequency (of public TCR beta family members) identified carriers of CMV plus the relevant HLA.

The CDR3 runs to 17 residues. V shed 1 base and J shed 9 bases, with 19 bases lying between them. Germline CDR1 reads SGHVS; CDR2 reads FNYEAQ. This clonotype has at least ten counts. Its antigen is as yet unknown. This sequence originates from a human donor in good health (CMV status not recorded). Some clones in this sample may be carry-over from other donors' samples. Source: cultured CD8+ T cells from PBMCs, taken from culture after CMV antigen stimulation. The rearrangement links TRBV7-6 to TRBJ1-6, with TRBD1 as a possible D gene (5 bases). Here the CDR3 DNA reads TGTGCCAGCAGCTTAGGCCCTGGTGGGACCGGGGGTTCACCCCTCCACTTT. It translates to CASSLGPGGTGGSPLHF.